A selection of T cell receptor beta chains follows, all from one sample in a study of shared clonotypes between healthy human individuals. Data came from immunoSEQ multiplex PCR; TCRdb stores just in-frame clones and leaves some out. The sample includes over 2,000,000 clones, 93% of them seen just once. Sequencing input: naive CD8+ T cells from PBMCs. The receptors shown here come from a man between 18 and 29 years old in good health. Some clones in this sample may be carry-over from other donors' samples. Both conserved end residues are part of each CDR3. The order of the fields is J gene, V gene, clone size, D gene, CDR3 DNA, CDR3 protein. The D gene is left open where the match is weak. Where a row states a size, it is once, few, many or the class of an expanded clone; other rows omit it.

J: TRBJ2-3; V: TRBV10-3; size: -; D: TRBD2; DNA: TGTGCCATCAGTGGGCGGGAACAAGCGGGAGTTCGAGATACGCAGTATTTT; CDR3: CAISGREQAGVRDTQYF
J: TRBJ1-3; V: TRBV5-4; size: -; D: -; DNA: TGTGCCAGCAGTGGGGGTTCTGGAAACACCATATATTTT; CDR3: CASSGGSGNTIYF
J: TRBJ2-5; V: TRBV6-4; size: -; D: -; DNA: TGTGCCAGCAGTGAGGCACTCCAAGAGACCCAGTACTTC; CDR3: CASSEALQETQYF
J: TRBJ2-7; V: TRBV7-8; size: -; D: TRBD2; DNA: TGTGCCAGCAGCCAAAGACTAGCGTACGCACCCTACGAGCAGTACTTC; CDR3: CASSQRLAYAPYEQYF
J: TRBJ2-3; V: TRBV9; size: -; D: -; DNA: TGTGCCAGCAGCGTAGACTCGGTGTGGACAGATACGCAGTATTTT; CDR3: CASSVDSVWTDTQYF
J: TRBJ2-5; V: TRBV5-3; size: -; D: TRBD2; DNA: TGTGCCAGAAGCCCGCCGACTAGCGCGCAGACCCAGTACTTC; CDR3: CARSPPTSAQTQYF
J: TRBJ1-1; V: TRBV27; size: -; D: -; DNA: TGTGCCAGCAGTCCCTGGGGGTCCACTGAAGCTTTCTTT; CDR3: CASSPWGSTEAFF
J: TRBJ2-1; V: TRBV6-1; size: once; D: -; DNA: TGTGCCAGCAGTGAGGTACAGAGCGGCTACAATGAGCAGTTCTTC; CDR3: CASSEVQSGYNEQFF
J: TRBJ2-5; V: TRBV9; size: -; D: -; DNA: TGTGCCAGCAGCACCTTGGGGGAGCGGTGGGAGACCCAGTACTTC; CDR3: CASSTLGERWETQYF
J: TRBJ1-1; V: TRBV5-6; size: -; D: -; DNA: TGTGCCAGCAGCTTGGCTACTGAAGCTTTCTTT; CDR3: CASSLATEAFF
J: TRBJ2-7; V: TRBV6-6; size: -; D: TRBD2; DNA: TGTGCCAGCAGTCTCGCGGGGGGCGAGCAGTACTTC; CDR3: CASSLAGGEQYF
J: TRBJ2-2; V: TRBV4-1; size: -; D: -; DNA: TGCGCCAGCAGCCAGTTCACAGAGTACACCGGGGAGCTGTTTTTT; CDR3: CASSQFTEYTGELFF
J: TRBJ1-4; V: TRBV13; size: -; D: -; DNA: TGTGCCAGCAGCCCGGACCGGGGGGCTGAAAAACTGTTTTTT; CDR3: CASSPDRGAEKLFF
J: TRBJ1-5; V: TRBV27; size: -; D: -; DNA: TGTGCCAGCAGTCCGTCGAGAGGGGTCTTCGATCAGCCCCAGCATTTT; CDR3: CASSPSRGVFDQPQHF
J: TRBJ1-5; V: TRBV27; size: -; D: -; DNA: TGTGCCAGCAGTCCGCAGAACAATCAGCCCCAGCATTTT; CDR3: CASSPQNNQPQHF
J: TRBJ2-3; V: TRBV7-2; size: -; D: -; DNA: TGTGCCAGCAGCTCGCTTAGGGGGACTTTTGGTGATTTT; CDR3: CASSSLRGTFGDF
J: TRBJ2-1; V: TRBV11-2; size: -; D: TRBD2; DNA: TGTGCCAGCAGCTTCCAGGGACAAGCCGGGACTAGCGGGAGGCGGGAGCAGTTCTTC; CDR3: CASSFQGQAGTSGRREQFF
J: TRBJ2-3; V: TRBV20-1; size: -; D: -; DNA: TGCAGCGCAGATACGCAGTATTTT; CDR3: CSADTQYF
J: TRBJ2-1; V: TRBV4-1; size: -; D: TRBD2; DNA: TGCGCCAGCAGCCCCGGGACTAGCGGGACGAATGAGCAGTTCTTC; CDR3: CASSPGTSGTNEQFF
J: TRBJ2-7; V: TRBV7-9; size: -; D: TRBD1; DNA: TGTGCCAGCAGCTCCCGGACAGGGTCTTACTACGAGCAGTACTTC; CDR3: CASSSRTGSYYEQYF
J: TRBJ2-7; V: TRBV29-1; size: -; D: TRBD2; DNA: TGCAGCGTGGGAGGGCCCTACGAGCAGTACTTC; CDR3: CSVGGPYEQYF
J: TRBJ2-7; V: TRBV6-1; size: once; D: -; DNA: TGTGCCAGCAGCCCTCGGGACCATTCATTCGGCGAGCAGTACTTC; CDR3: CASSPRDHSFGEQYF
J: TRBJ2-1; V: TRBV28; size: -; D: -; DNA: TGTGCCAGCACAGCGAGTCGGGGACTTGGGGATGAGCAGTTCTTC; CDR3: CASTASRGLGDEQFF
J: TRBJ2-7; V: TRBV6-1; size: -; D: TRBD1; DNA: TGTGCCAGCCTATATACAGGGGTCTCCTACGAGCAGTACTTC; CDR3: CASLYTGVSYEQYF
J: TRBJ1-5; V: TRBV6-5; size: -; D: -; DNA: TGTGCCAGCAGTTACTTCGGGTATCAGCCCCAGCATTTT; CDR3: CASSYFGYQPQHF
J: TRBJ2-7; V: TRBV9; size: -; D: TRBD2; DNA: TGTGCCAGCAGCCCCGGGGTAGCGGGCCCCCTACACGAGCAGTACTTC; CDR3: CASSPGVAGPLHEQYF
J: TRBJ1-6; V: TRBV5-6; size: -; D: TRBD1; DNA: TGTGCCAGCAGCTGGGACAGGGGGGGATCACCCCTCCACTTT; CDR3: CASSWDRGGSPLHF
J: TRBJ2-7; V: TRBV25-1; size: -; D: -; DNA: TGTGCCAGCAGTGAAGTCGGCCTAGCGTACGAGCAGTACTTC; CDR3: CASSEVGLAYEQYF
J: TRBJ2-1; V: TRBV19; size: -; D: TRBD2; DNA: TGTGCCAGTACGCCGACTAGCGGGAACGGGAATGAGCAGTTCTTC; CDR3: CASTPTSGNGNEQFF
J: TRBJ2-3; V: TRBV27; size: -; D: TRBD2; DNA: TGTGCCAGCAGTTTAGTACTAGCGGGAGGGGCAGATACGCAGTATTTT; CDR3: CASSLVLAGGADTQYF
J: TRBJ2-5; V: TRBV23-1; size: -; D: -; DNA: TGCGCCAGCAGTCAATCGAAGGGTTACCAAGAGACCCAGTACTTC; CDR3: CASSQSKGYQETQYF
J: TRBJ2-1; V: TRBV27; size: -; D: TRBD2; DNA: TGTGCCAGCAGTTCGAGGGAGGGCCTTGAGGATGAGCAGTTCTTC; CDR3: CASSSREGLEDEQFF
J: TRBJ2-1; V: TRBV4-3; size: once; D: TRBD1; DNA: TGCGCCAGCAGCCAAGATCTGGACAGGGAGAGGGACAATGAGCAGTTCTTC; CDR3: CASSQDLDRERDNEQFF
J: TRBJ1-4; V: TRBV19; size: -; D: -; DNA: TGTGTAAAACGGAGGGTACCTAATGAAAAACTGTTTTTT; CDR3: CVKRRVPNEKLFF
J: TRBJ1-5; V: TRBV6-5; size: -; D: -; DNA: TGTGCCAGCCGCGTGCGGACAGACGGGCAGCCCCAGCATTTT; CDR3: CASRVRTDGQPQHF
J: TRBJ2-1; V: TRBV5-1; size: -; D: -; DNA: TGCGCCAGCAGCTTGGTGGCTGCCAGCTCCTACAATGAGCAGTTCTTC; CDR3: CASSLVAASSYNEQFF
J: TRBJ2-7; V: TRBV7-8; size: -; D: TRBD2; DNA: TGTGCCAGCAGCTTCAGCGGGAACTCCTACGAGCAGTACTTC; CDR3: CASSFSGNSYEQYF
J: TRBJ2-7; V: TRBV28; size: -; D: TRBD2; DNA: TGTGCCAGCAGTCCCCTGGCGGGAGTATCCTACGAGCAGTACTTC; CDR3: CASSPLAGVSYEQYF
J: TRBJ2-1; V: TRBV9; size: -; D: TRBD2; DNA: TGTGCCAGCAGCGGGCTCCTTACTAGCGGAAGATACAATGAGCAGTTCTTC; CDR3: CASSGLLTSGRYNEQFF
J: TRBJ2-1; V: TRBV28; size: -; D: TRBD1; DNA: TGTGCCACCAGGACAGGGGACAGCAATGAGCAGTTCTTC; CDR3: CATRTGDSNEQFF
J: TRBJ2-7; V: TRBV19; size: once; D: -; DNA: TGTGCCAGTAGCGAACGCGGGAATTCCTACGAGCAGTACTTC; CDR3: CASSERGNSYEQYF
J: TRBJ2-1; V: TRBV4-2; size: -; D: -; DNA: TGTGCCAGCAGCCAAGGCTCCCATTCTTTCTTC; CDR3: CASSQGSHSFF
J: TRBJ2-7; V: TRBV28; size: -; D: TRBD1; DNA: TGTGCCAGCAGTTTCAGGGGGCAGTCCTACGAGCAGTACTTC; CDR3: CASSFRGQSYEQYF
J: TRBJ2-7; V: TRBV30; size: -; D: -; DNA: TGTGCCTGGACGGATAACTACGAGCAGTACTTC; CDR3: CAWTDNYEQYF
J: TRBJ2-3; V: TRBV27; size: -; D: -; DNA: TGTGCCAGCAGTTTAAGGGGAGTACGGGACCCCACAGATACGCAGTATTTT; CDR3: CASSLRGVRDPTDTQYF
J: TRBJ1-2; V: TRBV19; size: -; D: TRBD1; DNA: TGTGCCAGTAGTATAGACCGGGACAGGGACTATGGCTACACCTTC; CDR3: CASSIDRDRDYGYTF
J: TRBJ2-7; V: TRBV7-9; size: -; D: -; DNA: TGTGCCAGCAGCTTGGTCGCGGGACATCGCTACGAGCAGTACTTC; CDR3: CASSLVAGHRYEQYF
J: TRBJ2-2; V: TRBV10-2; size: -; D: TRBD1; DNA: TGCGCCAGCAGGGACAGGGGCGCGCCCGGGGAGCTGTTTTTT; CDR3: CASRDRGAPGELFF
J: TRBJ2-3; V: TRBV18; size: -; D: -; DNA: TGTGCCAGCTCACCATGGAGCACAGATACGCAGTATTTT; CDR3: CASSPWSTDTQYF
J: TRBJ2-7; V: TRBV4-3; size: -; D: -; DNA: TGCGCCAGCAGCCAAGTAATGGGGACCACCTACGAGCAGTACTTC; CDR3: CASSQVMGTTYEQYF
J: TRBJ2-3; V: TRBV11-2; size: -; D: TRBD2; DNA: TGTGCCAGCAGCTTAGGGCCACGGGGGGGACCGTCCACAGATACGCAGTATTTT; CDR3: CASSLGPRGGPSTDTQYF
J: TRBJ1-5; V: TRBV27; size: -; D: -; DNA: TGTGCCAGCAGTCCCTACCCAGTGGGTAGCAATCAGCCCCAGCATTTT; CDR3: CASSPYPVGSNQPQHF
J: TRBJ2-7; V: TRBV7-6; size: -; D: -; DNA: TGTGCCAGCAGCTTAGCGGAGAGTGGCGGAACCTACGAGCAGTACTTC; CDR3: CASSLAESGGTYEQYF
J: TRBJ2-3; V: TRBV27; size: -; D: -; DNA: TGTGCCAGCAGTTTTAGTCGACCCGGTGGAGATACGCAGTATTTT; CDR3: CASSFSRPGGDTQYF
J: TRBJ2-7; V: TRBV15; size: -; D: TRBD1; DNA: TGTGCCACCAGCAGAGAGGCGGGACAGGGTAACTACGAGCAGTACTTC; CDR3: CATSREAGQGNYEQYF
J: TRBJ2-5; V: TRBV4-3; size: -; D: TRBD1; DNA: TGCGCCAGCAGCCACGGTACAGGGGGCGCGGAGACCCAGTACTTC; CDR3: CASSHGTGGAETQYF
J: TRBJ2-7; V: TRBV28; size: once; D: -; DNA: TGTGCCAGCAGTTTTCCGTACTACGAGCAGTACTTC; CDR3: CASSFPYYEQYF